The next 20 T cell receptor beta chains were all read from a single sample in a study of pediatric ulcerative colitis. The protocol was immunoSEQ multiplex PCR, while the TCRdb copy is restricted to in-frame clones and leaves out a portion. Of 12,000 to 15,000 clones in the sample, 85% to 90% were seen once. The sample taken for sequencing was blood. The receptors come from a boy aged 5 to 17 with moderate ulcerative colitis.

The rearrangement uses TRBV7-2 and TRBJ1-2, with D tentatively TRBD1 (6 bases). Germline-derived CDR1 and CDR2 are SGHTA and FQGNSA. The CDR3 covers 13 residues. V was trimmed by 5 bases and J by 3 bases, leaving 10 bases between them. CDR3 amino acids: CASSPTGYYGYTF. CDR3 in DNA: TGTGCCAGCAGCCCGACAGGTTACTATGGCTACACCTTC.

The chain links TRBV19 to TRBJ2-6; D unresolved. From germline, CDR1 is LNHDA and CDR2 SQIVND (reference sequence). V was cut by 8 bases and J by 4 bases, with 6 bases left in between. The CDR3 sequence is 12 residues long. CDR3 coding DNA: TGTGCCAGTCCCTTGGGGGCCAACGTCCTGACTTTC. Protein: CASPLGANVLTF.

The J gene is TRBJ1-5, the V gene TRBV6-1, with D maybe TRBD1 (6 bases). Germline CDR1 is MNHNS and CDR2 is SASEGT. This CDR3 is built from 14 residues. The V end lost 7 bases, the J end lost 1 base, and 11 bases lay between the germline ends. In DNA, the CDR3 is TGTGCCAGCACCCCAGGGGAGAGCAATCAGCCCCAGCATTTT. Its translation is CASTPGESNQPQHF.

Comments on this clone: At one of its ends the junction is not consistent with the germline gene, which may arise from a read error. At the DNA level, this CDR3 is encoded by other sequences in the same sample as well. The CDR3 bases are TGTGCCAGCAGCTTGACCGCATACGAGCAGTACTTC. It specifies CASSLTAYEQYF. This sequence joins TRBV5-1 and TRBJ2-7, with D uncertain. The CDR3 contains 12 residues. Per the germline V gene, CDR1 is SGHRS and CDR2 is YFSETQ.

The gene calls are TRBV19 and TRBJ1-2, with 12 bases matching TRBD1. The CDR3 runs to 15 residues. CDR1 is LNHDA and CDR2 is SQIVND in the germline V gene (reference sequence). V lost 3 bases and J lost 8; bases outside the gene matches: 7. The CDR3 is CASSMGTGGAEGYTF. The DNA of the CDR3 is TGTGCCAGTAGTATGGGGACAGGGGGCGCGGAGGGCTACACCTTC.

The CDR3 bases are TGTGCCAGCAGTTTGGGACAGGGGGCCTACGAGCAGTACTTC. This translates into CASSLGQGAYEQYF. This chain links TRBV6-5 with TRBJ2-7; TRBD1 aligns across 11 bases. CDR1 is MNHEY and CDR2 is SVGAGI in the germline V gene. The CDR3 is 14 amino acids. The V gene end was trimmed by 4 bases and the J gene end by 2 bases; junction bases not matched to a gene: 1.

This clone was detected once. This chain links TRBV19 with TRBJ1-2; D gene ambiguous. V lost 3 bases to trimming and J lost 1 base, with 9 bases between them. Germline V CDR1 and CDR2: LNHDA, SQIVND (reference sequence). The CDR3 is made up of 14 amino acids. In DNA form, the CDR3 reads TGTGCCAGTAGTATTCAGACGGTTAACTATGGCTACACCTTC. It specifies CASSIQTVNYGYTF.

CDR3 coding DNA: TGTGCCAGCTCACCAACAGGACAGGGCGGCACAGATACGCAGTATTTT. Translating gives CASSPTGQGGTDTQYF. The V call is TRBV18, the J call TRBJ2-3, with TRBD1 matching over 8 bases. The J segment lost 1 base and the V segment lost 2 bases, leaving 5 bases of the junction unmatched. CDR3 length equals 16 residues. Germline V gene sequence: CDR1 KGHSH, CDR2 LQKENI.

The chain is built from TRBV6-1 and TRBJ1-1; weak D call: TRBD1 (5 bases). The CDR3 contains 17 residues. Germline V gives CDR1 MNHNS, CDR2 SASEGT. The V end lost 2 bases, the J end lost 0 bases, and 16 bases lay between the germline ends. Here the CDR3 reads CASSEPWQGAMNTEAFF. As DNA, the CDR3 is TGTGCCAGCAGTGAACCCTGGCAGGGAGCCATGAACACTGAAGCTTTCTTT.

This clone was seen more than once but under ten times. The genes are TRBV5-8 and TRBJ1-1; unclear D gene. Germline V gives CDR1 SGHTS, CDR2 YDEGEE. The CDR3 loop spans 15 amino acids. Trimming took 1 base from V and 6 from J, leaving 16 bases between them. This CDR3 reads CASSLRTGKWAEAFF. CDR3 DNA sequence: TGTGCCAGCAGCTTGAGGACGGGGAAGTGGGCTGAAGCTTTCTTT.

CDR3 in DNA: TGTGCCAGCAGCCAAGACCTACAGGGGGATGAGCAGTTCTTC. Translated: CASSQDLQGDEQFF. The V call is TRBV4-2, the J call TRBJ2-1; 8 bases match TRBD1. V lost 0 bases to trimming and J lost 8 bases; unmatched junction nucleotides: 3. Germline CDR1 is LGHNA and CDR2 is YNFKEQ. The CDR3 runs to 14 residues.

This clone was seen more than once but under ten times. This chain uses TRBV5-6 with TRBJ1-1; D remains ambiguous. The V end was cut by 4 bases, the J end by 1 base, with 8 bases between. The CDR3 extends over 13 amino acids. CDR1 is SGHDT, CDR2 YYEEEE, per germline. Written as DNA, the CDR3 is TGTGCCAGCAGCCGGAGATCGAACACTGAAGCTTTCTTT. Protein: CASSRRSNTEAFF.

J is TRBJ1-3 and V is TRBV7-8, with D unresolved. The CDR3 has 15 amino acids. The V end lost 4 bases, the J end lost 10 bases, and 20 bases lay between the germline ends. Germline V lookup: CDR1 SGHVS, CDR2 FQNEAQ. The CDR3 DNA reads TGTGCCAGCAGCTACATCAGTACTGCCCCGGAGACCATATATTTT. Translated: CASSYISTAPETIYF.

This clone was counted a few times. This chain joins TRBV5-1 and TRBJ1-1; 7 nucleotides match TRBD1. CDR3 size: 15 residues. Germline V CDR1 and CDR2: SGHRS, YFSETQ. Unmatched junction bases numbered 7, after V lost 2 bases and J lost 3 bases. CDR3 sequence reads: CASSLQGRFYTEAFF. Here the CDR3 DNA reads TGCGCCAGCAGCTTACAGGGGAGGTTTTACACTGAAGCTTTCTTT.

The V and J genes are TRBV18 and TRBJ1-5; 8 bases are shared with TRBD1. This CDR3 region has 14 residues. Germline assignment: CDR1 KGHSH and CDR2 LQKENI. The junction had 9 bases not matched to a gene; V was cut back by 3 bases and J by 11 bases. CDR3 region: CASSPGQGFRAQHF. CDR3 bases: TGTGCCAGCTCACCCGGACAGGGATTCAGGGCCCAGCATTTT.

This chain connects TRBV7-7 to TRBJ2-5, with 7 bases lining up with TRBD2. The CDR3 sequence is 15 residues long. V was clipped by 5 bases and J by 2 bases; unmatched bases: 8. In germline, CDR1 is SSHAT, CDR2 FNYEAQ (reference sequence). The CDR3 loop reads CASSPSGREQETQYF. The CDR3 bases are TGTGCCAGCAGCCCCTCAGGGAGGGAGCAAGAGACCCAGTACTTC.

This rearrangement joins TRBV4-2 to TRBJ1-1, with 7 positions matching TRBD1. There are 16 residues in the CDR3. Germline-derived CDR1 and CDR2 are LGHNA and YNFKEQ. V gave up 0 bases and J gave up 5 bases; unmatched junction bases: 9. CDR3 sequence reads: CASSQEYSDRRTEAFF. In DNA form, the CDR3 reads TGTGCCAGCAGCCAAGAATATTCGGACAGGCGGACTGAAGCTTTCTTT.

This chain uses TRBV7-8 with TRBJ1-2; 7 bases are shared with TRBD1. Germline V gene lookup returns CDR1 SGHVS and CDR2 FQNEAQ. V lost 1 base and J lost 0; bases outside the gene matches: 8. This CDR3 is 17 amino acids long. The DNA of the CDR3 is TGTGCCAGCAGCTTAGTAGCGTGGACAGGAACTAACTATGGCTACACCTTC. Its protein product is CASSLVAWTGTNYGYTF. Looking up the rest from reference TRBV7-8 and TRBJ1-2 gives the full variable domain: GAGVSQSPRYKVAKRGQDVALRCDPISGHVSLFWYQQALGQGPEFLTYFQNEAQLDKSGLPSDRFFAERPEGSVSTLKIQRTQQEDSAVYLCASSLVAWTGTNYGYTFGSGTRLTVV.

In DNA, the CDR3 is TGTGCCAGCGGGTCTTGGCTCATGAACACTGAAGCTTTCTTT. Its translation: CASGSWLMNTEAFF. V gene TRBV6-5 combines with J gene TRBJ1-1; D gene unclear. Germline assignment: CDR1 MNHEY and CDR2 SVGAGI. Trimming removed 8 bases from V and 0 bases from J, with 13 bases in between. The CDR3 contains 14 residues.

The CDR3 loop reads CASSLFGEQYF. CDR3 nucleotides: TGTGCCAGCAGTTTATTTGGCGAGCAGTACTTC. This chain joins TRBV28 and TRBJ2-7; D unresolved. Between the trimmed V and J ends, which lost 1 base and 6 bases, there was a span of 4 bases. The CDR3 has 11 amino acids. Germline loops: CDR1 MDHEN, CDR2 SYDVKM.